This T cell receptor (beta chain) appears in the sequencing data of a study of blood T cell repertoires in COVID-19. At the level of the study: Samples representing acute and convalescent COVID-19 were sourced from the United States, Italy and Spain. The cDNA or gDNA used as material had been derived from T cells, B-cell-depleted T cells, or PBMCs.

Germline V gives CDR1 GTSNPN, CDR2 SVGIG (reference sequence). The V gene lost 5 bases and the J gene lost 3 bases, with 8 bases spanning the gap. This CDR3 is 12 amino acids long. In the authors' methods: Nucleated cell counts were estimated from reference gene primer amplification. Method: immunoSEQ multiplex PCR; TCRdb's copy keeps in-frame clones and lacks some. That table gives V, J and clone size, and the DNA gave D and trimming. The sample shows roughly 350,000 clones, about 88% of them seen only once. The receptor comes from a woman between 65 and 79 years old with COVID-19, enrolled during active disease. Sequenced sample: peripheral blood. The chain uses TRBV30 and TRBJ1-5; D perhaps matches TRBD1 (6 bases). This CDR3 is CAWGGHNQPQHF. The DNA of the CDR3 is TGTGCCTGGGGGGGGCACAATCAGCCCCAGCATTTT.